This T cell receptor (beta chain) was captured in a study of T cell repertoires in cytomegalovirus infection. A note on this clonotype: Its antigen is not known.

CDR1 and CDR2 (germline): MDHEN, SYDVKM. There are 12 residues in the CDR3. V lost 3 bases, J lost 9 bases, and 9 bases lay in between. A single record per CDR3 protein comes from TCRdb applying MiXCR to the reads. The sample consists of hundreds of thousands of distinct CDR3 sequences, approximately 30% of them appearing once. This specimen consisted of cultured CD8+ T cells from PBMCs, obtained from culture after CMV antigen stimulation. The receptor was isolated from a human donor in good health (CMV status not recorded). Some clones in this sample may be carry-over from other donors' samples. This chain connects TRBV28 to TRBJ1-5; D unresolved. The CDR3 region has the DNA TGTGCCAGCAGTTTCGCCGGGAGGCCCCAGCATTTT. Translated, it gives CASSFAGRPQHF. Together with reference TRBV28 and TRBJ1-5, the CDR3 gives the full variable domain: DVKVTQSSRYLVKRTGEKVFLECVQDMDHENMFWYRQDPGLGLRLIYFSYDVKMKEKGDIPEGYSVSREKKERFSLILESASTNQTSMYLCASSFAGRPQHFGDGTRLSIL.